One and the same sample provided the 5 T cell receptor beta chains below, sequenced in a study of cytomegalovirus exposure and HLA in healthy donors. PCR used 60 Vbeta primers and 13 Jbeta primers. TCRdb keeps only in-frame clones here, not all; method: immunoSEQ multiplex PCR. The table records under 150,000 clones, approximately 80% of them present only once. The material sequenced was PBMCs. The receptors shown here come from a middle-aged woman in good health and CMV-seronegative.

In this sample, this clone turned up once. The chain recombines TRBV10-1 with TRBJ2-7, with 7 bases aligning to TRBD2. The V gene's germline CDR1 is WNHNN and CDR2 SYGVQD (reference sequence). With V trimmed by 11 bases and J by 7 bases, 17 bases remained unmatched. This CDR3 has 14 amino acids. The CDR3 is CAGPREGIRVEQYF. CDR3 bases: TGCGCCGGTCCCAGGGAGGGGATTAGAGTTGAGCAGTACTTC.

The chain couples TRBV5-1 to TRBJ2-5; D unclear. CDR3 length: 14 amino acids. Germline CDR1 reads SGHRS; CDR2 reads YFSETQ. V gave up 3 bases and J gave up 5 bases, with 14 bases separating them. DNA for the CDR3: TGCGCCAGCAGCTCTGACAACAACGGCGAGACCCAGTACTTC. It translates to CASSSDNNGETQYF.

V gene TRBV7-6 combines with J gene TRBJ2-7; D is perhaps TRBD2 (5 bases). This CDR3 has 13 amino acids. V lost 7 bases, J lost 4 bases, and 14 bases lay in between. Germline assignment: CDR1 SGHVS and CDR2 FNYEAQ. CDR3: CASTLGRGYEQYF. The CDR3 region has the DNA TGTGCCAGCACCCTAGGACGGGGATACGAGCAGTACTTC. The entire variable domain, with the rest obtained from reference TRBV7-6 and TRBJ2-7, is as follows: GAGVSQSPRYKVTKRGQDVALRCDPISGHVSLYWYRQALGQGPEFLTYFNYEAQQDKSGLPNDRFSAERPEGSISTLTIQRTEQRDSAMYRCASTLGRGYEQYFGPGTRLTVT.

The chain employs TRBV27 and TRBJ2-7; D is possibly TRBD1 (5 bases). V lost 6 bases and J lost 4, with 16 bases in between. This CDR3 contains 14 residues. The germline gives CDR1 MNHEY, CDR2 SMNVEV (reference sequence). CDR3 sequence (DNA): TGTGCCAGCAGCCCGACAGTCAAACCGTACGAGCAGTACTTC. Translating gives CASSPTVKPYEQYF.

V and J are TRBV28 and TRBJ1-2, with 10 bases identical to TRBD1. The CDR3 consists of 14 residues. The junction had 10 bases not matched to a gene; V was cut back by 10 bases and J by 5 bases. Germline V CDR1 and CDR2: MDHEN, SYDVKM. In DNA, the CDR3 is TGTGCCACCAGCGGGACAGGGGTCTATTATGGCTACACCTTC. It specifies CATSGTGVYYGYTF.